The next 20 T cell receptor beta chains were all read from a single sample in a study of somatic mutations in cytotoxic T cells in rheumatoid arthritis. Sequenced by immunoSEQ multiplex PCR; TCRdb stores in-frame clones only, minus some. The sample consists of 16,000 or so clones, more than 75% of them appearing once. Sequences were obtained from CD8+ T cells sorted from blood. The receptors stem from an adult with rheumatoid arthritis.

Remarks on this clone: An end of the junction differs from the germline gene, which may be a read error. The J gene is TRBJ1-2, the V gene TRBV30, with TRBD1 as a possible D gene (6 bases). The CDR3 length is 16 residues. Germline CDR1 is GTSNPN and CDR2 is SVGIG (reference sequence). CDR3 amino acids: CAWSVNTPGGGYGHTF. CDR3 bases: TGTGCCTGGAGTGTAAATACGCCCGGGGGCGGCTATGGCCACACCTTC. Complete variable domain (other parts from reference TRBV30 and TRBJ1-2): SQTIHQWPATLVQPVGSPLSLECTVEGTSNPNLYWYRQAAGRGLQLLFYSVGIGQISSEVPQNLSASRPQDRQFILSSKKLLLSDSGFYLCAWSVNTPGGGYGHTFGSGTRLTVV.

The rearrangement joins TRBV7-9 to TRBJ2-7; D might be TRBD1 (5 bases). V lost 1 base and J lost 1, with 11 bases in between. Germline loops: CDR1 SEHNR, CDR2 FQNEAQ (reference sequence). The CDR3 loop spans 15 amino acids. In nucleotides, the CDR3 is TGTGCCAGCAGCTTAGGGACGCAGGGATCCTACGAGCAGTACTTC. Protein product: CASSLGTQGSYEQYF.

Within the sample, this clone is large (0.1 to 1%). The chain links TRBV27 to TRBJ1-5; D may be TRBD1 (5 bases). The CDR3 extends over 14 amino acids. The V gene's germline CDR1 is MNHEY and CDR2 SMNVEV (reference sequence). V was pared by 2 bases and J by 0 bases, with 5 bases between. The CDR3 region has the DNA TGTGCCAGCAGTTTAGGGGGTAGCAATCAGCCCCAGCATTTT. Translated, it gives CASSLGGSNQPQHF.

The chain employs TRBV5-4 and TRBJ2-1; weak D call: TRBD2 (5 bases). The germline gives CDR1 SGHNT, CDR2 YYREEE (reference sequence). There are 13 residues in the CDR3. Deletions cut 4 bases from V and 4 bases from J, with 9 bases between. The CDR3 sequence: CASSPWTYNEQFF. The CDR3, as DNA: TGTGCCAGCAGCCCCTGGACTTACAATGAGCAGTTCTTC.

The CDR3 DNA reads as TGTGCCAGCAGCTTTGATCGCCTGCTAGACGGGTACGAGCAGTACTTC. As protein: CASSFDRLLDGYEQYF. V and J are TRBV7-9 and TRBJ2-7; D remains ambiguous. Per germline, CDR1 SEHNR and CDR2 FQNEAQ (reference sequence). The CDR3 consists of 16 residues. The V end was cut by 3 bases, the J end by 4 bases, with 19 bases between.

The chain couples TRBV4-3 to TRBJ2-7, with D possibly being TRBD2 (6 bases). Germline CDR1 reads LGHNA; CDR2 reads YSLEER. The CDR3 loop spans 16 amino acids. The V end was cut by 3 bases, the J end by 4 bases, with 19 bases between. The CDR3 spells CASSHSFSGESYEQYF. CDR3 nucleotides: TGCGCCAGCAGCCATTCGTTTAGCGGAGAATCTTACGAGCAGTACTTC.

This clone appeared a few times. V gene TRBV27 combines with J gene TRBJ2-3, with 12 bases that match TRBD2. V was clipped by 5 bases and J by 7 bases; unmatched bases: 4. CDR3 size: 14 residues. CDR1 and CDR2 from the germline V gene are MNHEY and SMNVEV (reference sequence). The CDR3 DNA follows: TGTGCCAGCAGTCCGGGACTAGCGGGCCATACGCAGTATTTT. As protein: CASSPGLAGHTQYF.

The gene calls are TRBV7-2 and TRBJ2-5; tentative D call: TRBD2 (6 bases). Trimming took off 4 bases at V and 5 bases at J, with 17 bases between the two ends. Germline V gives CDR1 SGHTA, CDR2 FQGNSA. The CDR3 covers 15 residues. This chain's CDR3 is CASSWGSGGRETQYF. CDR3 nucleotides: TGTGCCAGCAGCTGGGGCAGTGGGGGGAGGGAGACCCAGTACTTC.

This clone came up once. V usage is TRBV27 and J usage is TRBJ1-1; a weak D match, TRBD1 (5 bases). This CDR3 has 14 amino acids. Germline CDR1 is MNHEY and CDR2 is SMNVEV (reference sequence). The V end was cut by 5 bases, the J end by 1 base, with 11 bases between. Here the CDR3 reads CASSQGLSNTEAFF. The CDR3 nucleotides are TGTGCCAGCAGTCAGGGACTTTCGAACACTGAAGCTTTCTTT.

Only one count was recorded for this clone. This rearrangement joins TRBV6-1 to TRBJ2-2, with D unclear. Germline CDR1 reads MNHNS; CDR2 reads SASEGT. Trimming cost V 8 bases and J 6 bases, with 7 bases left between them. The CDR3 is 11 residues long. CDR3 coding DNA: TGTGCCAGCGGAGTAGCCGGGGAGCTGTTTTTT. Translating it yields CASGVAGELFF.

This sequence joins TRBV5-1 and TRBJ2-7, with a tentative D call TRBD2 (5 bases). The CDR3 length is 14 residues. Per the germline V gene, CDR1 is SGHRS and CDR2 is YFSETQ. V lost 6 bases to trimming and J lost 5 bases, with 18 bases between them. DNA of the CDR3: TGCGCCAGCACGCCTTCTGGGTGGCGGGACGAGCAGTACTTC. It codes for CASTPSGWRDEQYF.

The chain combines TRBV7-9 with TRBJ2-7, with D maybe TRBD1 (6 bases). V lost 6 bases and J 1 base, leaving 7 bases between the germline ends. Germline V lookup: CDR1 SEHNR, CDR2 FQNEAQ (reference sequence). The CDR3 is 12 amino acids. The CDR3 is CASSTGSYEQYF. The CDR3 DNA is TGTGCCAGCAGTACAGGGTCCTACGAGCAGTACTTC.

V is TRBV9 and J is TRBJ2-7; the match to TRBD2 covers 11 bases. V was clipped by 4 bases and J by 2 bases; unmatched bases: 14. The CDR3 extends over 18 amino acids. CDR1 is SGDLS and CDR2 is YYNGEE in the germline V gene. CDR3 in amino acids: CASSPWGGLAGGPYEQYF. For the CDR3, the DNA is TGTGCCAGCAGCCCCTGGGGTGGATTAGCGGGAGGGCCCTACGAGCAGTACTTC. The full variable domain, rest sourced from reference TRBV9 and TRBJ2-7, is DSGVTQTPKHLITATGQRVTLRCSPRSGDLSVYWYQQSLDQGLQFLIQYYNGEERAKGNILERFSAQQFPDLHSELNLSSLELGDSALYFCASSPWGGLAGGPYEQYFGPGTRLTVT.

In this sample, this clone turned up a few times. The chain recombines TRBV2 with TRBJ1-2; maybe TRBD1 (6 bases). Germline-derived CDR1 and CDR2 are SNHLY and FYNNEI. V was clipped by 7 bases and J by 6 bases, with 18 bases between them. This CDR3 comprises 14 residues. The chain's CDR3 is CASIGQLMIDGYTF. For the CDR3, the DNA is TGTGCCAGCATCGGACAGCTGATGATAGATGGCTACACCTTC.

This chain links TRBV4-1 with TRBJ2-1, with D possibly TRBD2 on 5 matching bases. Trimming left V 0 bases short and J 6 bases short, with 12 bases between. The CDR3 extends over 15 amino acids. CDR1 and CDR2 from the germline V gene are MGHRA and YSYEKL. The CDR3 region has the DNA TGCGCCAGCAGCCAAGAGGGAGCTCCCGGCAATGAGCAGTTCTTC. Translation: CASSQEGAPGNEQFF.

The CDR3 protein is CASSQNGVSGNTIYF. CDR3 sequence (DNA): TGCGCCAGCAGCCAGAATGGGGTCTCTGGAAACACCATATATTTT. The gene calls are TRBV4-3 and TRBJ1-3; D unclear. CDR3 length: 15 residues. With 3 bases removed from V and 0 bases from J, the gap between germline ends came to 9 bases. CDR1 and CDR2 from the germline V gene are LGHNA and YSLEER.

J is TRBJ2-1 and V is TRBV7-6; 12 positions match TRBD2. Germline lookup yields CDR1 SGHVS and CDR2 FNYEAQ. V lost 4 bases and J lost 8; bases outside the gene matches: 6. The CDR3 sequence is 15 residues long. Here the CDR3 reads CASSSRLAGVHEQFF. The CDR3 nucleotides are TGTGCCAGCAGCTCTCGACTAGCGGGAGTTCATGAGCAGTTCTTC.

The chain uses TRBV7-8 and TRBJ1-3; D not resolved. The V gene lost 3 bases and the J gene lost 3 bases, with 21 bases spanning the gap. The CDR3 runs to 18 residues. The germline gives CDR1 SGHVS, CDR2 FQNEAQ. The CDR3 nucleotides read TGTGCCAGCAGCTTTACAGAGCAGGCCTCCAGAATTGGAAACACCATATATTTT. Translating it yields CASSFTEQASRIGNTIYF.

The rearrangement joins TRBV19 to TRBJ1-1; no reliable D call. V lost 10 bases to trimming and J lost 1 base, with 10 bases between them. The CDR3 totals 12 residues. Germline-derived CDR1 and CDR2 are LNHDA and SQIVND (reference sequence). CDR3 sequence: CATHWGNTEAFF. The CDR3 DNA follows: TGTGCCACTCACTGGGGGAACACTGAAGCTTTCTTT.

V is TRBV6-5 and J is TRBJ2-5; 11 bases match TRBD2. The DNA matches TRBJ2-7 better at its end, which makes the J call doubtful. The CDR3 covers 15 residues. Looked up from germline, CDR1 is MNHEY and CDR2 is SVGAGI. Here the CDR3 DNA reads TGTGCCAGCACTATTACTAGCGGGAGCTCCTACGAGCAGTACTTC. It yields the protein CASTITSGSSYEQYF.